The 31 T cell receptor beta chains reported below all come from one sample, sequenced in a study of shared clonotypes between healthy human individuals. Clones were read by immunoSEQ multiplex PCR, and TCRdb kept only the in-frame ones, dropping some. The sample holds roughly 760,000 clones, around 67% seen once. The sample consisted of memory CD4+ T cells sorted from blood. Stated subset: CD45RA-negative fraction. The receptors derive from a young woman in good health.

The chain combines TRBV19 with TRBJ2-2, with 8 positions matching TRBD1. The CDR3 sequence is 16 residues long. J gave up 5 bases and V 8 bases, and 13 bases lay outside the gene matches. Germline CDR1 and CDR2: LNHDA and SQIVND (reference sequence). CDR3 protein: CASRDRILLGTGELFF. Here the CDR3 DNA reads TGTGCCAGTCGGGACAGGATTTTATTAGGGACCGGGGAGCTGTTTTTT.

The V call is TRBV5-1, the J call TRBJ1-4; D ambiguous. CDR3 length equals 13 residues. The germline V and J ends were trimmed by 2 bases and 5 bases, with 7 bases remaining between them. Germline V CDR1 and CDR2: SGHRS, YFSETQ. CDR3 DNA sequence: TGCGCCAGCAGCTTTGCGGGAAATGAAAAACTGTTTTTT. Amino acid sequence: CASSFAGNEKLFF.

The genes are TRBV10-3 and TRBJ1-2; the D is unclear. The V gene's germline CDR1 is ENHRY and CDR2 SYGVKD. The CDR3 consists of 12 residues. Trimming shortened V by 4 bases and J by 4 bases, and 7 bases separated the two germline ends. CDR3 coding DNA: TGTGCCATCAGTGTTGAGTCCTATGGCTACACCTTC. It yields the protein CAISVESYGYTF.

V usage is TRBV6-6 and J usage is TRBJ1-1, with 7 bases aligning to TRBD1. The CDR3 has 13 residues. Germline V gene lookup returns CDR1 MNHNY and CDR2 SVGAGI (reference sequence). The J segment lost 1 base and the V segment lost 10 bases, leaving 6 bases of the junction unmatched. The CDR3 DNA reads TGTGCCACCCAGGGACAGCCGAACACTGAAGCTTTCTTT. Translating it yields CATQGQPNTEAFF.

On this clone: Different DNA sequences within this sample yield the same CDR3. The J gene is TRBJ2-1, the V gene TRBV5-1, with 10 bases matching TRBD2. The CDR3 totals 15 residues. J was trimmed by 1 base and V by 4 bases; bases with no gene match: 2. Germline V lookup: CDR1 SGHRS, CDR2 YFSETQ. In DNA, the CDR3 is TGCGCCAGCAGCCGACTAGCGGGTTCCTACAATGAGCAGTTCTTC. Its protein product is CASSRLAGSYNEQFF. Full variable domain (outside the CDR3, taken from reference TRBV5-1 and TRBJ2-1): KAGVTQTPRYLIKTRGQQVTLSCSPISGHRSVSWYQQTPGQGLQFLFEYFSETQRNKGNFPGRFSGRQFSNSRSEMNVSTLELGDSALYLCASSRLAGSYNEQFFGPGTRLTVL.

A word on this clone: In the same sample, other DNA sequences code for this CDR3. The DNA of the CDR3 is TGTGCCAGCAGCGTAGGAGGGTACGAGCAGTACTTC. Translating gives CASSVGGYEQYF. The chain couples TRBV5-6 to TRBJ2-7, with a tentative D call TRBD2 (6 bases). Deletions cut 4 bases from V and 4 bases from J, with 9 bases between. This CDR3 contains 12 residues. CDR1 and CDR2 (germline): SGHDT, YYEEEE. The full variable domain, with the rest looked up from reference TRBV5-6 and TRBJ2-7, is DAGVTQSPTHLIKTRGQQVTLRCSPKSGHDTVSWYQQALGQGPQFIFQYYEEEERQRGNFPDRFSGHQFPNYSSELNVNALLLGDSALYLCASSVGGYEQYFGPGTRLTVT.

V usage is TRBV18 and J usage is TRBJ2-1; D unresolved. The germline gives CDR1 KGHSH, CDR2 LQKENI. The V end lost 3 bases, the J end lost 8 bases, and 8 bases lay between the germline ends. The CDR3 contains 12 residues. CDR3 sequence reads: CASSPVRDEQFF. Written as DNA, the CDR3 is TGTGCCAGCTCACCCGTCCGGGATGAGCAGTTCTTC.

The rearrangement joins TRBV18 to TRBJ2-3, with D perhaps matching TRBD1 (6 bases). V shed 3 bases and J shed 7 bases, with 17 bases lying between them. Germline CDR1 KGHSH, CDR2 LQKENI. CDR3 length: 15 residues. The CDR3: CASSPEQGKGYTQYF. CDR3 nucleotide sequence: TGTGCCAGCTCACCGGAGCAGGGGAAGGGGTATACGCAGTATTTT. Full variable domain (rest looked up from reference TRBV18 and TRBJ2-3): NAGVMQNPRHLVRRRGQEARLRCSPMKGHSHVYWYRQLPEEGLKFMVYLQKENIIDESGMPKERFSAEFPKEGPSILRIQQVVRGDSAAYFCASSPEQGKGYTQYFGPGTRLTVL.

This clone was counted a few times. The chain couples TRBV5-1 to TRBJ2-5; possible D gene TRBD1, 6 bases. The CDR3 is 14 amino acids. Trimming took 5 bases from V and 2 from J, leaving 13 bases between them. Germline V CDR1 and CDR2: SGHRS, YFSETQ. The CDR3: CASRLQGGQETQYF. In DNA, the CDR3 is TGCGCCAGCAGACTACAGGGTGGGCAAGAGACCCAGTACTTC.

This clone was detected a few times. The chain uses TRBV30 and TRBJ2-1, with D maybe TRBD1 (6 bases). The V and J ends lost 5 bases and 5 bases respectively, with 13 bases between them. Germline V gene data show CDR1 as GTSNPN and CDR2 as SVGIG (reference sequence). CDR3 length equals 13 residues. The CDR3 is CAWRRGTHNEQFF. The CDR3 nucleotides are TGTGCCTGGCGCAGGGGAACCCACAATGAGCAGTTCTTC.

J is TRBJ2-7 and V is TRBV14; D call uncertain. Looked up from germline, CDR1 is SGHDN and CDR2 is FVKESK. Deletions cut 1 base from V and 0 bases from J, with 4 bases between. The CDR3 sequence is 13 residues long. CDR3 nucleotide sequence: TGTGCCAGCAGCCAAGTAACCTCCTACGAGCAGTACTTC. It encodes CASSQVTSYEQYF.

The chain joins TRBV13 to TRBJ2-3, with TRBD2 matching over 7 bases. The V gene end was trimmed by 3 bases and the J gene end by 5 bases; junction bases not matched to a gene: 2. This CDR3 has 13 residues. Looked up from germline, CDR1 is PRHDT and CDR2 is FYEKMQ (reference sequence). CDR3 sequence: CASSFERGDTQYF. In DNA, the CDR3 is TGTGCCAGCAGCTTCGAGCGGGGAGATACGCAGTATTTT.

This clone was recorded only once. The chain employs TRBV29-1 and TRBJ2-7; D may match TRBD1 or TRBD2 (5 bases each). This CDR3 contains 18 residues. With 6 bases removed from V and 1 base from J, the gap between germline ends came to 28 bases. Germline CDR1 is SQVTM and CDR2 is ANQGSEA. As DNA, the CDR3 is TGCAGCGTCCCTATACCCCCCGGGGCAGGGCATGGATCCTACGAGCAGTACTTC. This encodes CSVPIPPGAGHGSYEQYF.

The CDR3 coding sequence is TGCGCCAGCAGCCATACTAGCGGGAGCTGGCAAGAGACCCAGTACTTC. This encodes CASSHTSGSWQETQYF. This chain connects TRBV4-1 to TRBJ2-5; 11 nucleotides line up with TRBD2. After removal of 3 bases from V and 2 bases from J, the junction contained 5 bases not matched to a gene. Germline CDR1 MGHRA, CDR2 YSYEKL. This CDR3 region has 16 residues.

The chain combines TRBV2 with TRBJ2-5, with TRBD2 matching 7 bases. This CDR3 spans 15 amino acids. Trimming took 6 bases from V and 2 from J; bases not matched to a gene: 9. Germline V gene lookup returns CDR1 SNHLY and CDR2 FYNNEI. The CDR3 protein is CASSLQRGQQETQYF. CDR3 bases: TGTGCCAGCAGCCTCCAGCGGGGCCAGCAAGAGACCCAGTACTTC.

Here the CDR3 reads CASRYGPYNEQFF. The CDR3 nucleotides are TGTGCCAGCAGGTACGGGCCCTACAATGAGCAGTTCTTC. The genes are TRBV28 and TRBJ2-1; D is unresolved. Trimming cost V 6 bases and J 2 bases, with 8 bases left between them. The germline V gene encodes CDR1 MDHEN and CDR2 SYDVKM. The CDR3 consists of 13 residues.

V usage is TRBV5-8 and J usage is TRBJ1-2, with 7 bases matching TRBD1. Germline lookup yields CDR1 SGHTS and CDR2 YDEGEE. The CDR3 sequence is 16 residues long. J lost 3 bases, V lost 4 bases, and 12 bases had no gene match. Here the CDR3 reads CASSQTPRGLDYGYTF. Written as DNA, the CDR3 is TGTGCCAGCAGCCAGACGCCTAGGGGGCTAGACTATGGCTACACCTTC.

CDR3 region: CASSPLAGGTEKLFF. CDR3 bases: TGTGCCAGTAGCCCGCTAGCAGGGGGCACGGAAAAACTGTTTTTT. V and J are TRBV19 and TRBJ1-4, with 8 bases that match TRBD1. The CDR3 sequence is 15 residues long. Looked up from germline, CDR1 is LNHDA and CDR2 is SQIVND (reference sequence). Trimming cost V 6 bases and J 8 bases; bases outside gene matches: 11.

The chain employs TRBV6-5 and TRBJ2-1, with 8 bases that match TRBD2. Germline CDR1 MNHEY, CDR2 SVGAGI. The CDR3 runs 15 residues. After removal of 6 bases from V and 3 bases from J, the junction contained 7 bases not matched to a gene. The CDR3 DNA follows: TGTGCCAGCAGCCGAAGGACTAGCTACTACAATGAGCAGTTCTTC. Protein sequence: CASSRRTSYYNEQFF.

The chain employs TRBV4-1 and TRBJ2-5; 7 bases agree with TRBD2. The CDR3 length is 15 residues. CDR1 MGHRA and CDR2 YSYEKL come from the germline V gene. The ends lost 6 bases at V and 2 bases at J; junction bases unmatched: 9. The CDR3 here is CASRGWSSGQETQYF. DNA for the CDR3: TGCGCCAGCAGAGGGTGGTCTAGCGGTCAAGAGACCCAGTACTTC.

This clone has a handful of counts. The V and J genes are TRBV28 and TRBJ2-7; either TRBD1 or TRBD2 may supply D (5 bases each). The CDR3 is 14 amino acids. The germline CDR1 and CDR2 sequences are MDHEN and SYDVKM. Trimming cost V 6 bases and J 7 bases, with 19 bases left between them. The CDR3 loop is CASRGTGHRGEQYF. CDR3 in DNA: TGTGCCAGCAGGGGGACGGGGCATCGGGGAGAGCAGTACTTC.

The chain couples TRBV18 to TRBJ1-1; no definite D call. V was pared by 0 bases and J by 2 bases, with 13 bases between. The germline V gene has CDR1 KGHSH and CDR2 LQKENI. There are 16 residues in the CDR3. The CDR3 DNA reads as TGTGCCAGCTCACCACCCGGACTCACGCTAAACACTGAAGCTTTCTTT. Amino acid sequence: CASSPPGLTLNTEAFF.

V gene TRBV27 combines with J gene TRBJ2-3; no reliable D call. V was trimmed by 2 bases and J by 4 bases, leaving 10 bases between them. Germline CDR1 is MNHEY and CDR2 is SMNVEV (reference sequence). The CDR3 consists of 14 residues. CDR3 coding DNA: TGTGCCAGCAGTTTAGGGCGCGTATCAGATACGCAGTATTTT. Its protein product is CASSLGRVSDTQYF.

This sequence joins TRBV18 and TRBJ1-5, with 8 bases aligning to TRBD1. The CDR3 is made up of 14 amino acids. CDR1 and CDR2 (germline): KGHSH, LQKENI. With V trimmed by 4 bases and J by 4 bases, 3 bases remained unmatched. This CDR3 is CASSLGTGNQPQHF. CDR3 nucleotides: TGTGCCAGCTCACTCGGGACAGGTAATCAGCCCCAGCATTTT.

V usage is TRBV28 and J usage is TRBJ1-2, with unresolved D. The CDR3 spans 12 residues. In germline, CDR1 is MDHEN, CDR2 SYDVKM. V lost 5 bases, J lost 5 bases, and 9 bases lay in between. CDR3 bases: TGTGCCAGCAGTCCATTAGTATATGGCTACACCTTC. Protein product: CASSPLVYGYTF.

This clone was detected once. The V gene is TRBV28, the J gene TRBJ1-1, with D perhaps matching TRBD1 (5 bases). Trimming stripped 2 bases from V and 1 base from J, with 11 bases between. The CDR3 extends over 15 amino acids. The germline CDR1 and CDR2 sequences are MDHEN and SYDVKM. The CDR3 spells CASSLGGRANTEAFF. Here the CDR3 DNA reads TGTGCCAGCAGTTTAGGGGGTAGGGCGAACACTGAAGCTTTCTTT.

CDR3: CASSFTGTQPQHF. CDR3 bases: TGCGCCAGCAGCTTCACAGGGACTCAGCCCCAGCATTTT. V usage is TRBV5-1 and J usage is TRBJ1-5; a weak D match, TRBD1 (6 bases). V lost 2 bases and J lost 6, with 9 bases in between. Germline V gene lookup returns CDR1 SGHRS and CDR2 YFSETQ. This CDR3 spans 13 amino acids.

CDR3 region: CASSQVPQGVAKNIQYF. CDR3 in DNA: TGCGCCAGCAGCCAAGTTCCACAGGGGGTAGCCAAAAACATTCAGTACTTC. The V call is TRBV4-1, the J call TRBJ2-4; 8 bases are a match to TRBD1. CDR1 is MGHRA, CDR2 YSYEKL, per germline. The V segment lost 1 base and the J segment 0 bases; nucleotides outside the gene matches: 5. The length of the CDR3 is 17 residues.

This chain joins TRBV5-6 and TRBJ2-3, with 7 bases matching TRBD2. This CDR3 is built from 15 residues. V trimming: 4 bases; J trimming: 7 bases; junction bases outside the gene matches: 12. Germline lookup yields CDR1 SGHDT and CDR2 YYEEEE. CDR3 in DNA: TGTGCCAGCAGCCTAGGGGTCGCGGGACTACATACGCAGTATTTT. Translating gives CASSLGVAGLHTQYF.

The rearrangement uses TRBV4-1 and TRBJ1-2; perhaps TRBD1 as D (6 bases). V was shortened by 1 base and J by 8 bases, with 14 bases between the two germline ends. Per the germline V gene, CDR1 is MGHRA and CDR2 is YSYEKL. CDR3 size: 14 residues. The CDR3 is CASSQGTRGVGYTF. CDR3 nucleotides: TGCGCCAGCAGCCAAGGCACTAGGGGGGTCGGCTACACCTTC.

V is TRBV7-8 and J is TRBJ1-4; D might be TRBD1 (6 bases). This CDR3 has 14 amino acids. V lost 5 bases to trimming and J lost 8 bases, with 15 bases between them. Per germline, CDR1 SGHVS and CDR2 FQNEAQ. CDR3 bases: TGTGCCAGCAGCAGCAGGACAGCAGACGAAAAACTGTTTTTT. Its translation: CASSSRTADEKLFF. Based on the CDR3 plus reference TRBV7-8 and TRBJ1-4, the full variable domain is GAGVSQSPRYKVAKRGQDVALRCDPISGHVSLFWYQQALGQGPEFLTYFQNEAQLDKSGLPSDRFFAERPEGSVSTLKIQRTQQEDSAVYLCASSSRTADEKLFFGSGTQLSVL.